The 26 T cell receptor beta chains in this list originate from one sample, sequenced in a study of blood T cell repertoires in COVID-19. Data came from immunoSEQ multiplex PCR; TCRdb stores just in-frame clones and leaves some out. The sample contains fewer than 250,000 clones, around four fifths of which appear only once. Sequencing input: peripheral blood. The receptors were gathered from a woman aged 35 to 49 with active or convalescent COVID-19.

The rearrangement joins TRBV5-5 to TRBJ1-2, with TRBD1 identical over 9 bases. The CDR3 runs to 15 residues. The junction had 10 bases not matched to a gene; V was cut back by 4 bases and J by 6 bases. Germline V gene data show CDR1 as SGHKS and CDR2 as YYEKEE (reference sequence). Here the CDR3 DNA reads TGTGCCAGCAGCCTACAGACAGGGGGGGTACATGGCTACACCTTC. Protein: CASSLQTGGVHGYTF. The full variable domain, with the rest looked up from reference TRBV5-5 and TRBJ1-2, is DAGVTQSPTHLIKTRGQQVTLRCSPISGHKSVSWYQQVLGQGPQFIFQYYEKEERGRGNFPDRFSARQFPNYSSELNVNALLLGDSALYLCASSLQTGGVHGYTFGSGTRLTVV.

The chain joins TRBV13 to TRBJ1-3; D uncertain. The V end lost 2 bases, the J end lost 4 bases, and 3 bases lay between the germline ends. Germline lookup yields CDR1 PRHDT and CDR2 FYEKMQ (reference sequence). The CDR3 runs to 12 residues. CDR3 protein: CASSLRGNTIYF. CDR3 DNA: TGTGCCAGCAGCTTACGGGGAAACACCATATATTTT.

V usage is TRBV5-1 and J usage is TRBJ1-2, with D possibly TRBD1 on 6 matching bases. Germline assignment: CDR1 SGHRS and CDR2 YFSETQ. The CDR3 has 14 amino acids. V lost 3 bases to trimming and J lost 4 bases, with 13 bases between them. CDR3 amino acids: CASSSGTSIYGYTF. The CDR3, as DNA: TGCGCCAGCAGCTCCGGGACAAGCATCTATGGCTACACCTTC.

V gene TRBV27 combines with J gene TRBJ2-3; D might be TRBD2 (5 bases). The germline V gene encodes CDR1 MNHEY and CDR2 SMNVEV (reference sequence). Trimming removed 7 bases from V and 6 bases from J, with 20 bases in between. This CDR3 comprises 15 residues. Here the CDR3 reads CASTQRGLEKDTQYF. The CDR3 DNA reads TGTGCCAGCACCCAGAGAGGGCTAGAAAAGGATACGCAGTATTTT.

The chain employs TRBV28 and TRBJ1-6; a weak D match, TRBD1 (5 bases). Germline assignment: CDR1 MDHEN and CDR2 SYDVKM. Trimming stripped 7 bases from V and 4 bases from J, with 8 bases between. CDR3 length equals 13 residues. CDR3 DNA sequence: TGTGCCAGCAAAGGGGATTATAATTCACCCCTCCACTTT. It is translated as CASKGDYNSPLHF. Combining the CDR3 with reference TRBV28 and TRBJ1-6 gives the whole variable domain DVKVTQSSRYLVKRTGEKVFLECVQDMDHENMFWYRQDPGLGLRLIYFSYDVKMKEKGDIPEGYSVSREKKERFSLILESASTNQTSMYLCASKGDYNSPLHFGNGTRLTVT.

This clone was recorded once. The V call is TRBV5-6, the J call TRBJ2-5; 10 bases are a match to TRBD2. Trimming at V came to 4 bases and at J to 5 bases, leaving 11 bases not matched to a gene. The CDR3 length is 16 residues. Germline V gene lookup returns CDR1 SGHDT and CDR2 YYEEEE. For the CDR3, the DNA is TGTGCCAGCAGCACACCCTCGGGACTAGCGAAGGAGACCCAGTACTTC. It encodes CASSTPSGLAKETQYF. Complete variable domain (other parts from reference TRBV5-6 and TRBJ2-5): DAGVTQSPTHLIKTRGQQVTLRCSPKSGHDTVSWYQQALGQGPQFIFQYYEEEERQRGNFPDRFSGHQFPNYSSELNVNALLLGDSALYLCASSTPSGLAKETQYFGPGTRLLVL.

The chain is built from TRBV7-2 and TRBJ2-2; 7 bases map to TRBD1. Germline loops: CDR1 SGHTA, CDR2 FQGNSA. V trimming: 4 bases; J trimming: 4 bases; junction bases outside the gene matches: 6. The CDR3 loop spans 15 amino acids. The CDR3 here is CASSSTGVGTGELFF. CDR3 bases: TGTGCCAGCAGCTCTACAGGGGTGGGCACCGGGGAGCTGTTTTTT.

CDR3 in DNA: TGTGCCATCAGTGAGAGCAGGAACTATGGCTACACCTTC. Its translation: CAISESRNYGYTF. V is TRBV10-3 and J is TRBJ1-2; D ambiguous. Germline loops: CDR1 ENHRY, CDR2 SYGVKD. Trimming stripped 2 bases from V and 2 bases from J, with 6 bases between. CDR3 length equals 13 residues.

CDR3 in amino acids: CASSRNVRVQETQYF. CDR3 bases: TGCGCCAGCAGCCGCAACGTGCGGGTACAAGAGACCCAGTACTTC. The chain combines TRBV4-3 with TRBJ2-5; a weak D match, TRBD2 (5 bases). The CDR3 covers 15 residues. Germline lookup yields CDR1 LGHNA and CDR2 YSLEER. V lost 4 bases and J 2 bases, leaving 14 bases between the germline ends.

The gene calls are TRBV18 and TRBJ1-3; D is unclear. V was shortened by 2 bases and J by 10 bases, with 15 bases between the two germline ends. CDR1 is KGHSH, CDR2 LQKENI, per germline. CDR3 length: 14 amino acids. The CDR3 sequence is CASSPGSTGETIYF. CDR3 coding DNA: TGTGCCAGCTCACCAGGCAGTACTGGAGAGACCATATATTTT.

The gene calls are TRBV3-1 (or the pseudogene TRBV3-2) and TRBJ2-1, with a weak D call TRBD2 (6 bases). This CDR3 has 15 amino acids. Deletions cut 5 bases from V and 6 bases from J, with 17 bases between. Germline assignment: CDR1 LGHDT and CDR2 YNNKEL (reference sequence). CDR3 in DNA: TGTGCCAGCAGCAAAGGCGGGGTCCTCTCCAATGAGCAGTTCTTC. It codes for CASSKGGVLSNEQFF.

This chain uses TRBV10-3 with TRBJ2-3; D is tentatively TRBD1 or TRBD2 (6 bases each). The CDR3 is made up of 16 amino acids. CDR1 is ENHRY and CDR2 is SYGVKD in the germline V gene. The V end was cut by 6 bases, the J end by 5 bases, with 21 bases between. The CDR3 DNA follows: TGTGCCATCAGGGAGGGACCTCAGGGGCAAGGAGATACGCAGTATTTT. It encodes CAIREGPQGQGDTQYF.

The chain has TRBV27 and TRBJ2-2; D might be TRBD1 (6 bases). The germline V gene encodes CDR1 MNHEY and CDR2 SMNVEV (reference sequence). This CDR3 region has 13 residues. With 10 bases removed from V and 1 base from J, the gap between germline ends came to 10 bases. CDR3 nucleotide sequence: TGTGCCACCTTGGACAGGAACACCGGGGAGCTGTTTTTT. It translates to CATLDRNTGELFF.

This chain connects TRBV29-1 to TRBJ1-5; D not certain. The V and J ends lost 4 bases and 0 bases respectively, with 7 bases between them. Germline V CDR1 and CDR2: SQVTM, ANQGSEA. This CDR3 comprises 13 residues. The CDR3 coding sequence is TGCAGCGTTGCACTTAATAGCAATCAGCCCCAGCATTTT. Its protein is CSVALNSNQPQHF.

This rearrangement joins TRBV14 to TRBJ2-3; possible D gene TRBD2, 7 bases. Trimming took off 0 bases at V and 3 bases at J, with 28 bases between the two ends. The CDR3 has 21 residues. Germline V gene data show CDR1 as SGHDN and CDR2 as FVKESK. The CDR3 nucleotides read TGTGCCAGCAGCCAAGAATCGAGCCCCACCTGGCGGGGGCGGTGGACAGATACGCAGTATTTT. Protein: CASSQESSPTWRGRWTDTQYF.

The CDR3 loop is CSVVQGPAETQYF. CDR3 bases: TGCAGCGTTGTGCAGGGGCCGGCGGAGACCCAGTACTTC. The chain carries TRBV29-1 and TRBJ2-5; a possible D gene is TRBD1 (6 bases). The germline V gene encodes CDR1 SQVTM and CDR2 ANQGSEA. V gave up 4 bases and J gave up 5 bases, with 14 bases separating them. The CDR3 spans 13 residues.

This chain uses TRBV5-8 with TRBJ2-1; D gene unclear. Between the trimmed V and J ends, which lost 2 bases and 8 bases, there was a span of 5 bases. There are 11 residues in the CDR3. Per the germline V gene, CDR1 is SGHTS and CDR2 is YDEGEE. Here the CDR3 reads CASSLLDEQFF. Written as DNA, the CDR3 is TGTGCCAGCAGCTTACTGGATGAGCAGTTCTTC.

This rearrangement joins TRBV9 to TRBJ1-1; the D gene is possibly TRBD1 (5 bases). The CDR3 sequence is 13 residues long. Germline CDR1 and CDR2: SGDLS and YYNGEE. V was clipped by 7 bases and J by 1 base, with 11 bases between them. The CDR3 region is CASGGTANTEAFF. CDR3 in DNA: TGTGCCAGCGGGGGGACGGCGAACACTGAAGCTTTCTTT.

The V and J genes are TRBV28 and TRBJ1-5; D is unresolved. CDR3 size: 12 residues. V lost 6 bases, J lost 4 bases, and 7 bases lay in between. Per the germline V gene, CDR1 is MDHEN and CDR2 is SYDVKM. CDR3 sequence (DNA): TGTGCCAGCAGCTCGGGAAATCAGCCCCAGCATTTT. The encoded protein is CASSSGNQPQHF.

Here the CDR3 reads CATSDGQEARFYGYTF. The CDR3 bases are TGTGCCACCAGTGACGGACAGGAAGCCCGATTTTATGGCTACACCTTC. This chain uses TRBV24-1 with TRBJ1-2; 7 nucleotides line up with TRBD1. The trim removed 4 bases at V and 5 bases at J, leaving 12 bases unmatched. The CDR3 runs 16 residues. From germline, CDR1 is KGHDR and CDR2 SFDVKD.

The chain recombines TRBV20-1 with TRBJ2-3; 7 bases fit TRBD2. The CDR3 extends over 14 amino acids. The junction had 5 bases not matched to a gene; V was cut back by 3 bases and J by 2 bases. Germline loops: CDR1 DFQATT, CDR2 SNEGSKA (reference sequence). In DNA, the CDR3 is TGCAGTGCTAGTCCGCGGGAGAACACAGATACGCAGTATTTT. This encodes CSASPRENTDTQYF.

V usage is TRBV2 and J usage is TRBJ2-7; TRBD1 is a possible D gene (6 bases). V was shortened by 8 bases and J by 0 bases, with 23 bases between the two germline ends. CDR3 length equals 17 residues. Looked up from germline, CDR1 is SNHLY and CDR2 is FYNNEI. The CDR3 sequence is CASAVGPTGSSSYEQYF. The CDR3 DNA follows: TGTGCCAGCGCAGTGGGACCCACAGGGTCAAGCTCCTACGAGCAGTACTTC.

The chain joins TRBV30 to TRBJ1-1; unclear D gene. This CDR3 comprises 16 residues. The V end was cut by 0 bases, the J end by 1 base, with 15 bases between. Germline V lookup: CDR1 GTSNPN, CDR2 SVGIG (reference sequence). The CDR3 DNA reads TGTGCCTGGAGTGTACTGACTTTAGGGAGGAACACTGAAGCTTTCTTT. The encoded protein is CAWSVLTLGRNTEAFF.

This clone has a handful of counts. The CDR3 DNA follows: TGTGCCACCAGTGTTCAGGGGAAAAGTAATGAGCAGTTCTTC. The encoded protein is CATSVQGKSNEQFF. The chain is built from TRBV24-1 and TRBJ2-1, with a tentative D call TRBD1 (6 bases). CDR3 size: 14 residues. Trimming stripped 5 bases from V and 7 bases from J, with 14 bases between. Germline CDR1 KGHDR, CDR2 SFDVKD.

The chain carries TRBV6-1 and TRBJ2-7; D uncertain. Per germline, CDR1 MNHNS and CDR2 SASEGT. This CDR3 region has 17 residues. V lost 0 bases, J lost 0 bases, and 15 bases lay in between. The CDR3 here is CASSEALRNSFSYEQYF. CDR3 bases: TGTGCCAGCAGTGAAGCGTTAAGGAACAGTTTCTCCTACGAGCAGTACTTC.

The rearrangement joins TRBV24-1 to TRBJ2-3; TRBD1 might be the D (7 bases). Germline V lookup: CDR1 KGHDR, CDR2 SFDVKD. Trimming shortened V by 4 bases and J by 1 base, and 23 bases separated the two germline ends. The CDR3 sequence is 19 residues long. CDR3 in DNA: TGTGCCACCAGTGACCCGGGAGATTCGTTTGGGACAGGCACAGATACGCAGTATTTT. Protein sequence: CATSDPGDSFGTGTDTQYF.